Presented here are 9 T cell receptor beta chains from one specimen sequenced in a study of cytomegalovirus exposure and HLA in healthy donors (dated by TCRdb to about 2017). Preparation of the library involved the immunoSEQ multiplex PCR assay. The multiplex PCR relied on a mix of 60 forward primers for TCR Vbeta segments and 13 reverse primers for TCR Jbeta segments. TCRdb retrieved this table from immuneACCESS and kept in-frame rearrangements only. Not all clones are present; in checked studies, unresolved V genes account for under half, and no reason is known for the remainder. The sample's table covers some 60,000 clones. Of the sample, roughly 4% is held by the ten largest clones. The sequenced sample was PBMCs. The receptors stem from a male donor in good health and CMV-seronegative.

The chain is built from TRBV28 and TRBJ2-7, with 8 bases identical to TRBD2. Germline lookup yields CDR1 MDHEN and CDR2 SYDVKM. V shed 4 bases and J 3 bases; nucleotides not matched to a gene: 8. The CDR3 length is 15 residues. The CDR3, as DNA: TGTGCCAGCAGTTCGCCACCTACTAGCGGCTACGAGCAGTACTTC. Amino acids: CASSSPPTSGYEQYF.

This chain connects TRBV6-6 to TRBJ1-4; D is perhaps TRBD1 (5 bases). CDR1 is MNHNY, CDR2 SVGAGI, per germline (reference sequence). The V gene lost 0 bases and the J gene lost 11 bases, with 16 bases spanning the gap. This CDR3 region has 15 residues. CDR3 coding DNA: TGTGCCAGCAGTTACTCCCGGCAGGGAAGGGATAAACTGTTTTTT. Translating gives CASSYSRQGRDKLFF.

This chain connects TRBV6-5 to TRBJ2-7, with TRBD2 matching over 9 bases. Trimming removed 7 bases from V and 4 bases from J; junction bases left unmatched: 8. The CDR3 runs to 14 residues. CDR1 MNHEY and CDR2 SVGAGI come from the germline V gene. The CDR3 DNA reads TGTGCCAGCACCTGGACTAGCGAGAAGTACGAGCAGTACTTC. It yields the protein CASTWTSEKYEQYF.

The CDR3 DNA reads as TGTGCCAGCAGCGGACAGGGGGCGCTGAGGTATGGCTACACCTTC. This sequence encodes CASSGQGALRYGYTF. This chain joins TRBV7-9 and TRBJ1-2, with 11 bases that match TRBD1. This CDR3 is 15 amino acids long. Germline CDR1 and CDR2: SEHNR and FQNEAQ (reference sequence). Germline trimming cut 5 bases from V and 5 bases from J; bases unmatched to any gene: 7.

This chain joins TRBV5-1 and TRBJ2-3; 7 bases map to TRBD1. Germline assignment: CDR1 SGHRS and CDR2 YFSETQ. The CDR3 is 14 amino acids. Trimming cost V 4 bases and J 4 bases; bases outside gene matches: 6. CDR3: CASSPGGWSDTQYF. The CDR3 nucleotides are TGCGCCAGCAGCCCAGGGGGATGGTCAGATACGCAGTATTTT. Together with reference TRBV5-1 and TRBJ2-3, the CDR3 gives the full variable domain: KAGVTQTPRYLIKTRGQQVTLSCSPISGHRSVSWYQQTPGQGLQFLFEYFSETQRNKGNFPGRFSGRQFSNSRSEMNVSTLELGDSALYLCASSPGGWSDTQYFGPGTRLTVL.

The J gene is TRBJ2-6, the V gene TRBV6-1; D remains unclear. The V end was cut by 3 bases, the J end by 2 bases, with 5 bases between. From germline, CDR1 is MNHNS and CDR2 SASEGT. The CDR3 is 14 amino acids. The CDR3 spells CASSDTAGANVLTF. The CDR3 nucleotides are TGTGCCAGCAGTGATACAGCTGGGGCCAACGTCCTGACTTTC.

V usage is TRBV7-2 and J usage is TRBJ1-2, with 8 bases that match TRBD1. This CDR3 contains 15 residues. With V trimmed by 0 bases and J by 5 bases, 5 bases remained unmatched. Germline-derived CDR1 and CDR2 are SGHTA and FQGNSA. The CDR3 sequence is CASSLAGTGGYGYTF. The CDR3 bases are TGTGCCAGCAGCTTAGCCGGGACAGGAGGGTATGGCTACACCTTC.

The chain couples TRBV18 to TRBJ1-3; 8 nucleotides match TRBD1. Germline V gene lookup returns CDR1 KGHSH and CDR2 LQKENI. The trim removed 5 bases at V and 4 bases at J, leaving 4 bases unmatched. The CDR3 is 14 residues long. Here the CDR3 DNA reads TGTGCCAGCTCAGACGACAGGGGAGGAAACACCATATATTTT. It translates to CASSDDRGGNTIYF.

The chain has TRBV19 and TRBJ1-1; 7 bases fit TRBD1. The ends lost 6 bases at V and 5 bases at J; junction bases unmatched: 21. Germline V gene sequence: CDR1 LNHDA, CDR2 SQIVND (reference sequence). The CDR3 covers 18 residues. CDR3 amino acids: CASSEIRDRRLVGTEAFF. CDR3 coding DNA: TGTGCCAGTAGCGAAATCCGGGACAGACGCCTGGTAGGGACTGAAGCTTTCTTT. Based on the CDR3 plus reference TRBV19 and TRBJ1-1, the full variable domain is DGGITQSPKYLFRKEGQNVTLSCEQNLNHDAMYWYRQDPGQGLRLIYYSQIVNDFQKGDIAEGYSVSREKKESFPLTVTSAQKNPTAFYLCASSEIRDRRLVGTEAFFGQGTRLTVV.